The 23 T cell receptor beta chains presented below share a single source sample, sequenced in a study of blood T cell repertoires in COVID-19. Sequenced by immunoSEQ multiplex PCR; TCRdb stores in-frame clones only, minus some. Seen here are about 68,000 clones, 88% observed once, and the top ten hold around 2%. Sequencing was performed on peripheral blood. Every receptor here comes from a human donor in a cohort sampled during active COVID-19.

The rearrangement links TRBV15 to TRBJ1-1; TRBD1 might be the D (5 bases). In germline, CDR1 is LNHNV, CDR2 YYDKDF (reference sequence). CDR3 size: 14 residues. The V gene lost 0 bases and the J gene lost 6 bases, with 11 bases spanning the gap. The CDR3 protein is CATSRDRVGAEAFF. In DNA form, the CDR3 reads TGTGCCACCAGCAGAGATAGAGTAGGGGCTGAAGCTTTCTTT.

The CDR3 nucleotides read TGTGCCAGCAGCCTAGGGAGTTCCTACAATGAGCAGTTCTTC. Its translation is CASSLGSSYNEQFF. The rearrangement uses TRBV7-2 and TRBJ2-1; tentatively, D is TRBD2 (5 bases). V lost 5 bases and J 1 base, leaving 9 bases between the germline ends. CDR1 and CDR2 from the germline V gene are SGHTA and FQGNSA. The CDR3 is 14 amino acids.

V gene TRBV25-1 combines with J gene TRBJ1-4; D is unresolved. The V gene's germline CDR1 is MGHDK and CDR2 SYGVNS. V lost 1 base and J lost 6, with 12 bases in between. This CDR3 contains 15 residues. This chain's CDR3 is CASSEFGGQDEKLFF. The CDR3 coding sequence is TGTGCCAGCAGTGAATTTGGAGGGCAGGATGAAAAACTGTTTTTT.

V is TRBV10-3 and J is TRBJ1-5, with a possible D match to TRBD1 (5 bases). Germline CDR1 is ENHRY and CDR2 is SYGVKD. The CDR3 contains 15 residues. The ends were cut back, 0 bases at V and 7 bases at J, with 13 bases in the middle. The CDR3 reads CAISESNSPGQPQHF. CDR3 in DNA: TGTGCCATCAGTGAGTCGAACAGCCCAGGGCAGCCCCAGCATTTT.

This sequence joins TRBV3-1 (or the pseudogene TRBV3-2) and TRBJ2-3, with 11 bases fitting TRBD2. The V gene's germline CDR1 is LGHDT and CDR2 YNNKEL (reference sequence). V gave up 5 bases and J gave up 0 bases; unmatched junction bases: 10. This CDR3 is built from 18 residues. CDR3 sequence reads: CASSDLRLAGGSTDTQYF. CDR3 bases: TGTGCCAGCAGCGACCTTCGGTTAGCGGGGGGGAGCACAGATACGCAGTATTTT.

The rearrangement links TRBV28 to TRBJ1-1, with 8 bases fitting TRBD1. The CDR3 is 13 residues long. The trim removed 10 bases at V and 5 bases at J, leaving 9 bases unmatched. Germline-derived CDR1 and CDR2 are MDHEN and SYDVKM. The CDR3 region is CATLTGERTEAFF. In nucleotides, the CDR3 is TGTGCCACCCTGACAGGGGAAAGAACTGAAGCTTTCTTT. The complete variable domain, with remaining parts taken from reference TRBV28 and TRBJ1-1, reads DVKVTQSSRYLVKRTGEKVFLECVQDMDHENMFWYRQDPGLGLRLIYFSYDVKMKEKGDIPEGYSVSREKKERFSLILESASTNQTSMYLCATLTGERTEAFFGQGTRLTVV.

DNA for the CDR3: TGTGCCAGCAGCTTAGCGCGTCTAGCGGGAGGGCCCCAGGAGCAGTTCTTC. It specifies CASSLARLAGGPQEQFF. The genes are TRBV7-2 and TRBJ2-1; 12 nucleotides align to TRBD2. J lost 10 bases, V lost 0 bases, and 10 bases had no gene match. Germline V gene lookup returns CDR1 SGHTA and CDR2 FQGNSA. There are 17 residues in the CDR3.

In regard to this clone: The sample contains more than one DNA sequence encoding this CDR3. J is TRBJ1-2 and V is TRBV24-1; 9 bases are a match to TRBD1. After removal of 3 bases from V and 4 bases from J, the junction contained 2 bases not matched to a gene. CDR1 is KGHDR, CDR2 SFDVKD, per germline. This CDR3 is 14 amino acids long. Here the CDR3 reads CATSDLDRGYGYTF. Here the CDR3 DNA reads TGTGCCACCAGTGATCTGGACAGGGGCTATGGCTACACCTTC.

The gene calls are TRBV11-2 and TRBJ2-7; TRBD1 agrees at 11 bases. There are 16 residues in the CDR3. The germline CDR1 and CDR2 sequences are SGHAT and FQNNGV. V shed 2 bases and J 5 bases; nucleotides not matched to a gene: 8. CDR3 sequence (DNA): TGTGCCAGCAGCTTATTTTTCGGGACAGGGGGTCACGAGCAGTACTTC. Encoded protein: CASSLFFGTGGHEQYF. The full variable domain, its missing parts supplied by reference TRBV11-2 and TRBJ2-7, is EAGVAQSPRYKIIEKRQSVAFWCNPISGHATLYWYQQILGQGPKLLIQFQNNGVVDDSQLPKDRFSAERLKGVDSTLKIQPAKLEDSAVYLCASSLFFGTGGHEQYFGPGTRLTVT.

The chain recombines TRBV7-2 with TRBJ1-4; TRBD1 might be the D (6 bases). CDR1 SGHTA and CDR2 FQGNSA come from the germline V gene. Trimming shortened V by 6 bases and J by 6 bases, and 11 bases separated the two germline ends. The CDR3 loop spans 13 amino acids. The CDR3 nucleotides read TGTGCCAGCAGTAAAGGGACACATGAAAAACTGTTTTTT. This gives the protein CASSKGTHEKLFF.

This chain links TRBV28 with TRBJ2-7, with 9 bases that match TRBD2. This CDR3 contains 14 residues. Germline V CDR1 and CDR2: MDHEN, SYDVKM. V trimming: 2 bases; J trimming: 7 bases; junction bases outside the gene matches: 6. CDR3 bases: TGTGCCAGCAGTTTAAGTGGCGGGAGGGGAGAGCAGTACTTC. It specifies CASSLSGGRGEQYF.

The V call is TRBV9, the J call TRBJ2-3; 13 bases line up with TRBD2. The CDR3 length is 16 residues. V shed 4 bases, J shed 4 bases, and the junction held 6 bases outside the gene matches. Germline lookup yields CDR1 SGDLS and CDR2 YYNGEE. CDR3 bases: TGTGCCAGCAGCTTCGGACTAGCGGGAGCTCCAGATACGCAGTATTTT. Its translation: CASSFGLAGAPDTQYF. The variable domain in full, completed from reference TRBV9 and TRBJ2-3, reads DSGVTQTPKHLITATGQRVTLRCSPRSGDLSVYWYQQSLDQGLQFLIQYYNGEERAKGNILERFSAQQFPDLHSELNLSSLELGDSALYFCASSFGLAGAPDTQYFGPGTRLTVL.

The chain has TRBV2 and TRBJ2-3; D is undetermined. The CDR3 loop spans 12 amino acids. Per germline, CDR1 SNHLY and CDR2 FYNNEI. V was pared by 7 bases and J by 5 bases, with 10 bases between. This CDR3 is CASIEAKDTQYF. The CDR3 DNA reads TGTGCCAGCATTGAGGCCAAAGATACGCAGTATTTT. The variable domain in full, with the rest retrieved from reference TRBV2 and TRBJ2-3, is EPEVTQTPSHQVTQMGQEVILRCVPISNHLYFYWYRQILGQKVEFLVSFYNNEISEKSEIFDDQFSVERPDGSNFTLKIRSTKLEDSAMYFCASIEAKDTQYFGPGTRLTVL.

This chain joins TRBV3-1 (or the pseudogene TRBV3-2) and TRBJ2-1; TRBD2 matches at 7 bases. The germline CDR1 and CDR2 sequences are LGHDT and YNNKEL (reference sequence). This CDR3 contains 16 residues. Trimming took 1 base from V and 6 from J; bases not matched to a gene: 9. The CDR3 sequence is CASSQVGLVPSNEQFF. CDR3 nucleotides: TGTGCCAGCAGCCAAGTAGGACTAGTCCCCTCCAATGAGCAGTTCTTC.

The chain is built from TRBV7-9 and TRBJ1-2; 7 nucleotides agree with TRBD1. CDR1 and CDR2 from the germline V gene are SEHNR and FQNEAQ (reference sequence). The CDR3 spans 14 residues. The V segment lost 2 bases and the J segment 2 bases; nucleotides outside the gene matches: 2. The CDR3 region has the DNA TGTGCCAGCAGCTTAACGGGACAGAACTATGGCTACACCTTC. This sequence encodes CASSLTGQNYGYTF.

This CDR3 reads CASSLIGGVNTEAFF. The CDR3, as DNA: TGCGCCAGCAGCTTAATAGGGGGCGTCAACACTGAAGCTTTCTTT. The gene calls are TRBV5-1 and TRBJ1-1, with 7 positions matching TRBD1. Per the germline V gene, CDR1 is SGHRS and CDR2 is YFSETQ. V lost 2 bases to trimming and J lost 2 bases; unmatched junction nucleotides: 6. This CDR3 has 15 amino acids.

The CDR3 sequence is CASSRLGELSNQPQHF. The CDR3 DNA reads TGTGCCAGCAGCCGTCTCGGGGAGTTGAGCAATCAGCCCCAGCATTTT. The chain is built from TRBV7-2 and TRBJ1-5, with D hard to call. The CDR3 totals 16 residues. The germline gives CDR1 SGHTA, CDR2 FQGNSA. V was pared by 5 bases and J by 1 base, with 15 bases between.

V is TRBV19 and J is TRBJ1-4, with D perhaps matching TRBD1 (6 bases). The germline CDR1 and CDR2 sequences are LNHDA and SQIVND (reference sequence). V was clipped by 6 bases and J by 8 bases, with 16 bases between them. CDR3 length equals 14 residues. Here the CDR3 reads CASSPQGLREKLFF. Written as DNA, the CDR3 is TGTGCCAGTAGCCCTCAGGGGCTGAGGGAAAAACTGTTTTTT.

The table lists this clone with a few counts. CDR3 amino acids: CASSPSGSRTDTQYF. CDR3 bases: TGCGCCAGCAGCCCCTCCGGGTCGCGCACAGATACGCAGTATTTT. The chain joins TRBV4-3 to TRBJ2-3, with D unresolved. Between the trimmed V and J ends, which lost 4 bases and 1 base, there was a span of 12 bases. The CDR3 loop spans 15 amino acids. The V gene's germline CDR1 is LGHNA and CDR2 YSLEER.

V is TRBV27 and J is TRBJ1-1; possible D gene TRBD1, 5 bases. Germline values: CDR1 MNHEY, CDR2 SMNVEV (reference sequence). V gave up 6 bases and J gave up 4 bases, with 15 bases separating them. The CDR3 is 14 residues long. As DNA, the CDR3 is TGTGCCAGCAGGAGTACAGGCTCGGGCACTGAAGCTTTCTTT. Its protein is CASRSTGSGTEAFF.

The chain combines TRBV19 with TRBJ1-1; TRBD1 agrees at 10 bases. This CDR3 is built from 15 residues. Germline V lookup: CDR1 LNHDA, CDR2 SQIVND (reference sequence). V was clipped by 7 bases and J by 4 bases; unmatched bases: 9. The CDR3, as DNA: TGTGCCAGTACTCGGACAGGGGGTAAGAGCACTGAAGCTTTCTTT. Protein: CASTRTGGKSTEAFF. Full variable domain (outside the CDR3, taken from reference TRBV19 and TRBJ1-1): DGGITQSPKYLFRKEGQNVTLSCEQNLNHDAMYWYRQDPGQGLRLIYYSQIVNDFQKGDIAEGYSVSREKKESFPLTVTSAQKNPTAFYLCASTRTGGKSTEAFFGQGTRLTVV.

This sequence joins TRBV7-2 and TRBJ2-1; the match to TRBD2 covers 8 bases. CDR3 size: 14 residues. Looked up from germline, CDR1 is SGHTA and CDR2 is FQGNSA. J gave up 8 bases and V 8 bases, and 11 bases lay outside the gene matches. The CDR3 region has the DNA TGTGCCAGCCGTTTGGGACTAGGTAGCCATGAGCAGTTCTTC. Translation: CASRLGLGSHEQFF.

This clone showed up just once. CDR3 bases: TGCGCCAGCAGCTTGAATCACCTTCCGGGACAGGGGCCGGGAAACACCATATATTTT. It is translated as CASSLNHLPGQGPGNTIYF. V and J are TRBV5-1 and TRBJ1-3; 10 positions match TRBD1. With V trimmed by 1 base and J by 4 bases, 14 bases remained unmatched. The germline V gene encodes CDR1 SGHRS and CDR2 YFSETQ. The CDR3 is made up of 19 amino acids.